What follows describes a single T cell receptor beta chain. The data stem from a study of blood T cell repertoires in COVID-19. The wider study: Collection of acute and convalescent COVID-19 samples took place in the United States, Italy and Spain. PBMCs, B-cell-depleted T cells, or T cells provided the cDNA or gDNA that made up the material.

Per the original methods: Reference gene primer amplification yielded estimated nucleated cell counts. Profiled with immunoSEQ multiplex PCR; TCRdb holds only in-frame clones, not every one. D and trimming come from the DNA, and the V and J calls and clone size come from that table. The sample holds 97,000 or so clones, 90% seen once. Sequencing was done on a sample of peripheral blood. This TCR derives from a man aged 55 to 69 with acute or convalescent COVID-19.

The CDR3 loop reads CASSVGPDSDQPQHF. CDR3 in DNA: TGTGCCAGCAGCGTAGGCCCCGACAGTGATCAGCCCCAGCATTTT. This sequence joins TRBV9 and TRBJ1-5; weak D call: TRBD1 (5 bases). Germline loops: CDR1 SGDLS, CDR2 YYNGEE. The length of the CDR3 is 15 residues. V was shortened by 0 bases and J by 5 bases, with 12 bases between the two germline ends.